This record covers a single TCR beta chain. No cognate antigen has been identified for it. A read error may be the cause here, since a much bigger clone is one base away. The CDR3 does not end in the conserved phenylalanine or tryptophan, so this is likely a read error. Naive CD8 T cell libraries were made from about 20,000 to 1,000,000 sorted cells using 10%, 30% or 50% of purified RNA. On a BD FACSAria II, naive CD8 T cells were FACS-sorted as CD8+CD4-CCR7+CD45RA+ and collected into RLT Plus buffer. Detection sensitivity was tested by spiking Jurkat RNA equal to some 11 TCR copies' worth into samples containing roughly 17,000-1,100,000 naive CD8 T cells. Enrichment of CD8 T cells was performed with RosetteSep CD8+ T Cell Enrichment Cocktail and Ficoll-Paque, after which ACK red cell lysis was carried out. Library prep was done by PCR. Sequencer: Illumina HiSeq 4000. Bulk TCR libraries were generated as previously described, with the TCR primers listed in Table S5 used. Purification of total RNA was performed with the Qiagen AllPrep DNA/RNA kit. Reads from multiple sequencing runs of the same library were pooled before analysis. Per the source publication's procedure: Reads were retained only if an exact TCR constant sequence was present, and the retained reads were trimmed to 150 nt and grouped according to their 12-nt molecular barcodes. Within each barcode group, reads were sub-clustered at a 15% Levenshtein threshold, and quality-weighted consensus sequences were built per RNA molecule. Non-functional sequences were discarded, and so were lower-count sequences lying one edit away from another sequence. On the basis of fitting two negative binomial distributions, barcode sub-clusters with fewer than 20% of the maximum read count were discarded. TCRdb's own reprocessing of the public reads used fastp at Q25 and MiXCR and kept productive beta chains. When rows share a CDR3 protein, they turn into one entry using the most common DNA and genes. The V and J calls and clone size come from TCRdb's table, not from the authors' own analysis. In this sample the table shows about 640,000 distinct CDR3 sequences, 20% of which occur a single time. Clones ranked in the top ten supply about 0.9% of the sample.

This entry belongs to a study of molecular identifiers for immune sequencing clone quantification (dated by TCRdb to 2016 to 2019). About the study as a whole: For a replicate experiment, RNA from roughly 20,000 or 100,000 naive CD8 T cells was divided into five aliquots, and four of the five aliquots were sequenced. This methods study benchmarked molecular-identifier clustering-based TCR repertoire sequencing (MIDCIRS) and TCR RNA copy counting, using CD8 T cells to do so.

13 amino acids form the CDR3, both terminal residues included. Only CDR3 DNA remains: 39 bases, in frame from the first base. CDR1 and CDR2 are drawn from the germline V gene (reference sequence): DFQATT, SNEGSKA. Trimming at the junction amounts to 3 bases on V and 3 bases on J, and the germline ends lie 11 bases apart. Broader findings and caveats from the paper: A single cell's worth of spiked-in Jurkat TCR RNA was reported detectable even among approximately 930,000 naive CD8 T cells. The naive libraries included spiked-in Jurkat TCR RNA (around 10 copies' worth), and this RNA is not part of the donor repertoire. Approximately 3.1 recovered TCR RNA copies per cell were obtained by modeling, versus 9 to 10 by digital PCR, implying a capture efficiency of around 28%. Clones above 20 RNA copies held over 98% of molecules in CMV-specific effector cells but under 1% in naive cells. When barcode sub-clustering was omitted, TCR diversity was inflated by chimeric consensus sequences, with chimeras reaching as high as 47%. Highly expanded clone sizes could be underestimated because identical TCR molecules may share a barcode.

The source is a human donor in good health. Some libraries in this study had Jurkat cell RNA spiked in. Sequencing was done on a sample of naive CD8+ T cells from blood, with Jurkat cell RNA spiked in. The cell subset or site tag for this specimen amounts to: FACS-sorted CD8+CD4-CCR7+CD45RA+ naive T cells. The chain links TRBV20-1 with TRBJ1-1; no D gene can be assigned with confidence. The CDR3 amino acid sequence is: CSASDRMHTEAFS. Read as DNA, the sequence is TGCAGTGCTAGCGACCGAATGCACACTGAAGCTTTCTCT.